One and the same sample provided the 15 T cell receptor beta chains below, sequenced in a study of T cell repertoires in cytomegalovirus infection. TCRdb ran MiXCR on the reads and lists one entry per CDR3 protein. Of 150,000 to 200,000 distinct CDR3 sequences listed, roughly 27% were seen once; the top ten hold about 28%. The sample taken for sequencing was PBMCs. The receptors shown here come from a human donor in good health (CMV status not recorded). Some clones in this sample may be carry-over from other donors' samples.

V gene TRBV6-2 or TRBV6-3 combines with J gene TRBJ2-1, with D tentatively TRBD2 (5 bases). This CDR3 is 14 amino acids long. The germline V and J ends were trimmed by 6 bases and 5 bases, with 14 bases remaining between them. Germline-derived CDR1 and CDR2 are MNHEY and SVGEGT. CDR3: CASSLVGINNEQFF. The CDR3 DNA reads as TGTGCCAGCAGCCTGGTCGGGATAAACAATGAGCAGTTCTTC.

In this sample, this clonotype turned up a few times. CDR3 amino acids: CASSLGGGGTDTQYF. The DNA for the CDR3 is TGTGCCAGCAGCTTAGGTGGGGGGGGCACAGATACGCAGTATTTT. The chain joins TRBV7-8 to TRBJ2-3, with 7 bases that match TRBD2. Germline CDR1 is SGHVS and CDR2 is FQNEAQ. The CDR3 contains 15 residues. Losses at the gene ends were 1 base for V and 1 base for J; bases not matched to a gene: 2.

This clonotype appeared a few times. The chain links TRBV29-1 to TRBJ1-3; D is uncertain. The CDR3 covers 11 residues. Germline assignment: CDR1 SQVTM and CDR2 ANQGSEA. The germline V and J ends were trimmed by 7 bases and 4 bases, with 8 bases remaining between them. This CDR3 reads CSAPKGNTIYF. The CDR3 coding sequence is TGCAGCGCGCCTAAAGGAAACACCATATATTTT. The whole variable domain, remainder taken from reference TRBV29-1 and TRBJ1-3, is SAVISQKPSRDICQRGTSLTIQCQVDSQVTMMFWYRQQPGQSLTLIATANQGSEATYESGFVIDKFPISRPNLTFSTLTVSNMSPEDSSIYLCSAPKGNTIYFGEGSWLTVV.

This clonotype was found many times. V usage is TRBV7-2 and J usage is TRBJ1-1; D call uncertain. Germline CDR1 is SGHTA and CDR2 is FQGNSA. V shed 3 bases and J shed 4 bases, with 12 bases lying between them. This CDR3 has 14 amino acids. CDR3 amino acids: CASSFDMPGTEAFF. CDR3 nucleotides: TGTGCCAGCAGCTTTGACATGCCGGGCACTGAAGCTTTCTTT.

V is TRBV5-6 and J is TRBJ2-2, with a weak D call TRBD1 (7 bases). Trimming removed 0 bases at V and 6 bases at J, with 21 bases between. CDR1 and CDR2 from the germline V gene are SGHDT and YYEEEE. The CDR3 is made up of 18 amino acids. In DNA form, the CDR3 reads TGTGCCAGCAGCTTGGGCGGGACAGATAATCTTAGAGCCGGGGAGCTGTTTTTT. Its protein product is CASSLGGTDNLRAGELFF.

This clonotype was recorded a few times. The genes are TRBV14 and TRBJ1-2, with D possibly being TRBD1 (5 bases). CDR1 and CDR2 (germline): SGHDN, FVKESK. There are 14 residues in the CDR3. Trimming shortened V by 0 bases and J by 3 bases, and 8 bases separated the two germline ends. The CDR3 DNA sequence: TGTGCCAGCAGCCAAGACCAGACAGACTATGGCTACACCTTC. It translates to CASSQDQTDYGYTF.

This chain uses TRBV7-9 with TRBJ2-3; D might be TRBD1 (6 bases). Germline loops: CDR1 SEHNR, CDR2 FQNEAQ (reference sequence). V was pared by 3 bases and J by 2 bases, with 9 bases between. CDR3 length: 14 residues. CDR3 sequence: CASSFDRPTDTQYF. CDR3 in DNA: TGTGCCAGCAGCTTCGACAGGCCCACAGATACGCAGTATTTT.

This clonotype was seen only a few times. The chain combines TRBV4-3 with TRBJ1-1; tentative D call: TRBD1 (5 bases). The CDR3 has 14 residues. The V end lost 0 bases, the J end lost 5 bases, and 10 bases lay between the germline ends. CDR1 LGHNA and CDR2 YSLEER come from the germline V gene. Here the CDR3 reads CASSQEGRGTEAFF. The CDR3 DNA sequence: TGCGCCAGCAGCCAAGAAGGAAGGGGTACTGAAGCTTTCTTT.

A remark on this clonotype: A much larger clone differs from this one at a single base, so this may be a read error. The V and J genes are TRBV7-2 and TRBJ2-4; D possibly corresponds to TRBD2 (6 bases). The germline CDR1 and CDR2 sequences are SGHTA and FQGNSA. CDR3 length: 14 amino acids. CDR3 protein: CDSSLWYGGNIQYF. DNA for the CDR3: TGTGACAGCAGCTTATGGTACGGGGGAAACATTCAGTACTTC.

This chain links TRBV7-4 with TRBJ1-2; D possibly corresponds to TRBD1 (5 bases). This CDR3 is 13 amino acids long. V lost 1 base to trimming and J lost 13 bases, with 16 bases between them. Germline V gives CDR1 SGHVT, CDR2 SQSDAQ. The CDR3: CASSLDQGENLTF. The CDR3 DNA sequence: TGTGCCAGCAGCTTAGACCAGGGAGAGAATCTCACCTTC. Combining the CDR3 with reference TRBV7-4 and TRBJ1-2 gives the whole variable domain GAGVSQSPRYKVAKRGRDVALRCDSISGHVTLYWYRQTLGQGSEVLTYSQSDAQRDKSGRPSGRFSAERPERSVSTLKIQRTEQGDSAVYLCASSLDQGENLTFGSGTRLTVV.

This clonotype was detected many times. This sequence joins TRBV7-8 and TRBJ2-3; D perhaps matches TRBD2 (5 bases). The CDR3 runs to 13 residues. Per the germline V gene, CDR1 is SGHVS and CDR2 is FQNEAQ. Deletions cut 4 bases from V and 6 bases from J, with 11 bases between. The CDR3 here is CASSSVRGDTQYF. The CDR3 DNA reads as TGTGCCAGCAGCTCTGTGCGAGGGGATACGCAGTATTTT.

The V call is TRBV18, the J call TRBJ1-5, with D possibly matching TRBD1 (5 bases). The CDR3 spans 17 residues. Trimming cost V 3 bases and J 1 base, with 16 bases left between them. Germline lookup yields CDR1 KGHSH and CDR2 LQKENI. CDR3 region: CASSPPGGGVSNQPQHF. The CDR3 DNA reads as TGTGCCAGCTCACCCCCGGGCGGGGGAGTGAGCAATCAGCCCCAGCATTTT.

This clonotype was detected many times. This sequence joins TRBV7-6 and TRBJ1-2; D is possibly TRBD1 (5 bases). V lost 5 bases to trimming and J lost 1 base, with 11 bases between them. The germline CDR1 and CDR2 sequences are SGHVS and FNYEAQ. The CDR3 is 14 residues long. The CDR3: CASSRDSFNYGYTF. In DNA, the CDR3 is TGTGCCAGCAGCCGGGACTCTTTTAACTATGGCTACACCTTC. Looking up the rest from reference TRBV7-6 and TRBJ1-2 gives the full variable domain: GAGVSQSPRYKVTKRGQDVALRCDPISGHVSLYWYRQALGQGPEFLTYFNYEAQQDKSGLPNDRFSAERPEGSISTLTIQRTEQRDSAMYRCASSRDSFNYGYTFGSGTRLTVV.

This rearrangement joins TRBV4-1 to TRBJ1-2; maybe TRBD1 (5 bases). V lost 4 bases to trimming and J lost 7 bases, with 13 bases between them. CDR1 is MGHRA, CDR2 YSYEKL, per germline. The length of the CDR3 is 13 residues. This CDR3 reads CASSPQSGAGYTF. In DNA form, the CDR3 reads TGCGCCAGCAGCCCCCAAAGCGGGGCTGGCTACACCTTC.

The chain uses TRBV15 and TRBJ1-1; a possible D gene is TRBD1 (5 bases). The CDR3 extends over 16 amino acids. Germline CDR1 reads LNHNV; CDR2 reads YYDKDF (reference sequence). The V end was cut by 1 base, the J end by 0 bases, with 12 bases between. The CDR3: CATSRGEKGMNTEAFF. CDR3 bases: TGTGCCACCAGCAGAGGGGAGAAGGGGATGAACACTGAAGCTTTCTTT.